This T cell receptor beta chain was recorded in a study of cytomegalovirus exposure and HLA in healthy donors. Regarding this clone: What it binds is unknown.

The study ran its PCR with 60 Vbeta and 13 Jbeta primers. TCRdb's copy holds only in-frame clones and misses some; the assay was immunoSEQ multiplex PCR. The table has about 200,000 clones, roughly three quarters seen once; the top ten hold about 0.37%. Regarding the study as a whole: A few CMV-associated chains proved CMV antigen-specific in vitro.

The clonotype comes from a male donor in good health and CMV-seropositive. Sequenced sample: PBMCs.

The CDR3 region has the DNA TGTGCCAGCAGTTTGGACAGGGCTATAGTAGGCTACACCTTC. Its protein product is CASSLDRAIVGYTF. The rearrangement uses TRBV28 and TRBJ1-2; 8 bases agree with TRBD1. The germline CDR1 and CDR2 sequences are MDHEN and SYDVKM. This CDR3 region has 14 residues. With 3 bases clipped from V and 8 bases from J, the junction kept 8 bases outside the gene matches.